These T cell receptor beta chains were read from a single sample in a study of brain T cells in children with intractable seizures. Clones were read by immunoSEQ multiplex PCR, and TCRdb kept only the in-frame ones, dropping some. Here the sample spans tens of thousands of clones, around nine tenths being singletons. The input for sequencing was peripheral blood, taken at surgery. The receptors come from a girl aged 2-10 years with Rasmussen encephalitis and intractable seizures. The CDR3 runs from the conserved cysteine through the conserved F or W. Fields, in order: J gene, clone size, D gene, V gene, CDR3 DNA, CDR3 protein. A D gene is named only where the DNA matches it firmly. A row's size may be missing; if present it is once, few, many or a size class.

j_gene: TRBJ2-1; abundance: .; d_gene: .; v_gene: TRBV25-1; CDR3nt: TGTGCCAGCAGTGAGATTGGGGGATCCTACAATGAGCAGTTCTTC; CDR3aa: CASSEIGGSYNEQFF
j_gene: TRBJ1-2; abundance: .; d_gene: .; v_gene: TRBV6-5; CDR3nt: TGTGCCAGCAGTTACGGCCAAGCTAACTATGGCTACACCTTC; CDR3aa: CASSYGQANYGYTF
j_gene: TRBJ2-1; abundance: .; d_gene: .; v_gene: TRBV9; CDR3nt: TGTGCCAGCAGCGCCGCCTTTGGTGAGAATGAGCAGTTCTTC; CDR3aa: CASSAAFGENEQFF
j_gene: TRBJ1-5; abundance: .; d_gene: .; v_gene: TRBV5-1; CDR3nt: TGCGCCAGCAGCTTGGGGGTTGGTGGCAATCAGCCCCAGCATTTT; CDR3aa: CASSLGVGGNQPQHF
j_gene: TRBJ1-1; abundance: .; d_gene: TRBD1; v_gene: TRBV7-6; CDR3nt: TGTGCCAGCAGCTTAGCGTCAGGGGGGAACACTGAAGCTTTCTTT; CDR3aa: CASSLASGGNTEAFF
j_gene: TRBJ1-1; abundance: .; d_gene: .; v_gene: TRBV7-2; CDR3nt: TGTGCCAGCAGCTTACGCGCCCTTAACACTGAAGCTTTCTTT; CDR3aa: CASSLRALNTEAFF
j_gene: TRBJ1-4; abundance: .; d_gene: TRBD1; v_gene: TRBV30; CDR3nt: TGTGCCTGGAGTCAGGGGGCGCGAGCGTTTTTT; CDR3aa: CAWSQGARAFF
j_gene: TRBJ1-2; abundance: once; d_gene: .; v_gene: TRBV7-2; CDR3nt: TGTGCCAGCAGCCCCAGGGTTCACGATGGCTACACCTTC; CDR3aa: CASSPRVHDGYTF
j_gene: TRBJ1-5; abundance: .; d_gene: .; v_gene: TRBV2; CDR3nt: TGTGCCAGCAGTGAAGGGGCAGATAATCAGCCCCAGCATTTT; CDR3aa: CASSEGADNQPQHF
j_gene: TRBJ1-5; abundance: few; d_gene: .; v_gene: TRBV19; CDR3nt: TGTGCCAGTAGTTCCTCACCTTATAGCAATCAGCCCCAGCATTTT; CDR3aa: CASSSSPYSNQPQHF
j_gene: TRBJ2-1; abundance: .; d_gene: TRBD2; v_gene: TRBV4-1; CDR3nt: TGCGCCAGCAGCCAAGAAGGGACTAGCGGGAGTACAAATGAGCAGTTCTTC; CDR3aa: CASSQEGTSGSTNEQFF
j_gene: TRBJ1-1; abundance: .; d_gene: .; v_gene: TRBV5-6; CDR3nt: TGTGCCAGCAGCGTAAGGGGGTTGGACACTGAAGCTTTCTTT; CDR3aa: CASSVRGLDTEAFF
j_gene: TRBJ2-1; abundance: .; d_gene: TRBD1; v_gene: TRBV6-1; CDR3nt: TGTGCCAGCAGTGAAGCGGAGACAGGGTACATGAATGAGCAGTTCTTC; CDR3aa: CASSEAETGYMNEQFF